What follows describes a single T cell receptor (beta chain). These data are taken from a study of control samples from healthy donors and cancer patients. This CDR3 comprises 13 residues. CDR1 ENHRY and CDR2 SYGVKD come from the germline V gene. Trimming cost V 0 bases and J 0 bases, with 3 bases left between them. The method was immunoSEQ multiplex PCR; TCRdb's version includes in-frame clones alone and lacks a portion of them. Among about 130,000 clones listed, just under 95% were seen once. The receptor comes from a young man in good health. V is TRBV10-3 and J is TRBJ2-7; D unclear. Specimen: blood. The CDR3, as DNA: TGTGCCATCAGTGAGTCAGCCTCCTACGAGCAGTACTTC. Encoded protein: CAISESASYEQYF.